This entry describes one T cell receptor (beta chain). Its specificity is unknown. This entry comes from a study of vaccination effects on CD4 cells after COVID-19. On the study more broadly: Cultures of some 1.8 million PBMC per well contained about 10 IU/ml IL-2 plus 10 ug/ml peptides.

Assay used: immunoSEQ multiplex PCR; TCRdb lists only in-frame clones, some missing. The sample lists fewer than 35,000 clones; about 70% were seen once. The study, taken as a whole, reports: The authors studied few convalescent patients and collected no early post-infection timepoints.

When around 9 days of culture had elapsed, CD4+ T cells were isolated. The CDR3 extends over 14 amino acids. V shed 3 bases, J shed 0 bases, and the junction held 2 bases outside the gene matches. Germline V gene data show CDR1 as ENHRY and CDR2 as SYGVKD. This chain uses TRBV10-3 with TRBJ2-7, with 7 nucleotides matching TRBD2. The TCR was taken from a human donor who received a COVID-19 vaccine. The source was CD4+ T cells from PBMCs cultured without peptide, collected before COVID-19 vaccination. CDR3: CAISEERDSYEQYF. The DNA for the CDR3 is TGTGCCATCAGTGAAGAGCGGGACTCCTACGAGCAGTACTTC.